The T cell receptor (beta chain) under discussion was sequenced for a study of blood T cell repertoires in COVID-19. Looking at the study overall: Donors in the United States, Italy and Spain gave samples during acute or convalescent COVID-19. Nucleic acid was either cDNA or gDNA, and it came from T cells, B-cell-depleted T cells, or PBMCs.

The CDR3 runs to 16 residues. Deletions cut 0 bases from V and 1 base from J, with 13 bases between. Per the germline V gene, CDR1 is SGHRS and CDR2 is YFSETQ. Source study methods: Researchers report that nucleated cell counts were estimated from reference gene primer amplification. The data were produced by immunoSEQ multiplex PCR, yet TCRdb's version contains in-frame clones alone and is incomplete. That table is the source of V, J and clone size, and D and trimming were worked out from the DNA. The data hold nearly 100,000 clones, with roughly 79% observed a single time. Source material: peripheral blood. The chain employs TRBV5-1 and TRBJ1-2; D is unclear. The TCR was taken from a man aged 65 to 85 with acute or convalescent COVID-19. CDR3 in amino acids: CASSLETPHSNYGYTF. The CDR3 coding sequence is TGCGCCAGCAGCTTGGAAACCCCGCACAGTAACTATGGCTACACCTTC. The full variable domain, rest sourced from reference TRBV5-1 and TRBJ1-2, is KAGVTQTPRYLIKTRGQQVTLSCSPISGHRSVSWYQQTPGQGLQFLFEYFSETQRNKGNFPGRFSGRQFSNSRSEMNVSTLELGDSALYLCASSLETPHSNYGYTFGSGTRLTVV.